These T cell receptor beta chains were read from a single sample in a study of blood T cell repertoires in COVID-19. The data were produced by immunoSEQ multiplex PCR, yet TCRdb's version contains in-frame clones alone and is incomplete. This repertoire shows 55,000 to 80,000 clones, approximately 83% found once; its top ten account for 12%. Sequences were obtained from peripheral blood. These receptors were taken from a human donor in a cohort sampled during active COVID-19. Each CDR3 is given with its conserved first and last residue. D genes are given only for firm matches. Clone size is not always given. Where it is, it says once, few, many or a class for expanded clones.

J gene,V gene,clone size,D gene,CDR3 protein,CDR3 DNA
TRBJ2-3,TRBV5-1,-,TRBD2,CASSLALASGGFTDTQYF,TGCGCCAGCAGCTTGGCCTTGGCTAGCGGGGGATTCACAGATACGCAGTATTTT
TRBJ2-2,TRBV7-2,-,TRBD1,CASSPTGVDGELFF,TGTGCCAGCAGCCCGACAGGGGTGGACGGGGAGCTGTTTTTT
TRBJ1-1,TRBV23-1,-,-,CASSHYRDTEAFF,TGCGCCAGCAGTCACTACAGGGACACTGAAGCTTTCTTT
TRBJ1-2,TRBV9,-,-,CASSAIRQNYGYTF,TGTGCCAGCAGCGCCATACGACAGAACTATGGCTACACCTTC
TRBJ1-1,TRBV12-5,once,-,CASGSPRGATEAFF,TGTGCTAGTGGTTCCCCTCGGGGGGCGACTGAAGCTTTCTTT
TRBJ2-6,TRBV24-1,-,-,CATSDSGMVSGANVLTF,TGTGCCACCAGTGATTCAGGGATGGTCTCTGGGGCCAACGTCCTGACTTTC
TRBJ2-3,TRBV23-1,-,-,CASSHMAGCADTQYF,TGCGCCAGCAGTCACATGGCGGGGTGCGCAGATACGCAGTATTTT
TRBJ1-1,TRBV7-2,-,-,CASSSSGGIREAFF,TGTGCCAGCAGCTCATCGGGGGGTATTCGTGAAGCTTTCTTT
TRBJ2-1,TRBV11-3,-,-,CASSLRGGEQFF,TGTGCCAGCAGCTTACGTGGAGGTGAGCAGTTCTTC
TRBJ1-2,TRBV7-2,-,TRBD1,CASSLAETGYGYTF,TGTGCCAGCAGCTTAGCGGAGACAGGGTATGGCTACACCTTC
TRBJ1-1,TRBV19,-,TRBD1,CASSIDRGLTEAFF,TGTGCCAGTAGTATCGATAGGGGGCTCACTGAAGCTTTCTTT